The 19 T cell receptor beta chains listed next were all sequenced from one sample in a study of T cells in Graves' hyperthyroidism and ophthalmopathy. RNA transcripts yielded amplified TCR beta CDR3 regions. First-round RT-PCR targeting the TCR CDR3 was performed with the HTBI primer set. TCRdb fed the multiplex PCR reads into MiXCR, producing one record per CDR3 protein. The data show about 560,000 distinct CDR3 sequences, with 14% seen just once and about 15% held by the top ten. The sample comprised blood. The receptor set was obtained from a woman in her forties with Graves' hyperthyroidism.

This clonotype was detected ten times or more. The chain uses TRBV30 and TRBJ1-1; no clear D. This CDR3 is 12 amino acids long. V lost 1 base and J lost 7, with 10 bases in between. Germline V gene sequence: CDR1 GTSNPN, CDR2 SVGIG (reference sequence). The CDR3 DNA sequence: TGTGCCTGGAGTGCTATGACGGATGAAGCTTTCTTT. Its translation is CAWSAMTDEAFF.

The table lists this clonotype with many counts. V and J are TRBV11-2 and TRBJ2-3; D ambiguous. Germline V lookup: CDR1 SGHAT, CDR2 FQNNGV. V was shortened by 1 base and J by 6 bases, with 5 bases between the two germline ends. This CDR3 spans 12 amino acids. The CDR3 coding sequence is TGTGCCAGCAGCTTAGCCAGCGATACGCAGTATTTT. Translation gives CASSLASDTQYF.

This chain connects TRBV15 to TRBJ2-2, with 13 nucleotides matching TRBD2. The CDR3 loop spans 17 amino acids. CDR1 is LNHNV and CDR2 is YYDKDF in the germline V gene (reference sequence). The ends lost 4 bases at V and 4 bases at J; junction bases unmatched: 6. The CDR3 nucleotides read TGTGCCACCAGCATACCGGGACTAGCGGGAAGCACCGGGGAGCTGTTTTTT. Amino acids: CATSIPGLAGSTGELFF.

This clonotype was counted at least ten times. The rearrangement uses TRBV5-1 and TRBJ2-1, with 7 nucleotides matching TRBD2. This CDR3 contains 12 residues. Losses at the gene ends were 4 bases for V and 9 bases for J; bases not matched to a gene: 4. Germline V gene data show CDR1 as SGHRS and CDR2 as YFSETQ. This CDR3 reads CASSRLAAEQFF. The DNA of the CDR3 is TGCGCCAGCAGCAGACTAGCTGCTGAGCAGTTCTTC.

This clonotype was seen ten or more times. The rearrangement links TRBV28 to TRBJ2-1; D remains ambiguous. Deletions cut 6 bases from V and 2 bases from J, with 14 bases between. The CDR3 runs 15 residues. Germline V gene sequence: CDR1 MDHEN, CDR2 SYDVKM. The CDR3 loop is CASSSAKVTYNEQFF. CDR3 sequence (DNA): TGTGCCAGCAGCTCCGCTAAGGTTACCTACAATGAGCAGTTCTTC.

This clonotype was seen at least ten times. The chain has TRBV9 and TRBJ2-7, with 7 positions matching TRBD2. This CDR3 region has 15 residues. V was pared by 3 bases and J by 5 bases, with 11 bases of the junction left unmatched. CDR1 is SGDLS, CDR2 YYNGEE, per germline. CDR3 coding DNA: TGTGCCAGCAGCGCCGGGAGGCAGAGAGTCAACGAGCAGTACTTC. Protein: CASSAGRQRVNEQYF.

The V call is TRBV6-1, the J call TRBJ2-2, with 13 positions matching TRBD2. Trimming at V came to 5 bases and at J to 5 bases, leaving 5 bases not matched to a gene. This CDR3 is built from 16 residues. The germline gives CDR1 MNHNS, CDR2 SASEGT. The CDR3 DNA reads TGTGCCAGCAGTACCGGGACTAGCGGGGTTACCGGGGAGCTGTTTTTT. It translates to CASSTGTSGVTGELFF.

J is TRBJ1-1 and V is TRBV10-3, with D perhaps TRBD1 (6 bases). Per the germline V gene, CDR1 is ENHRY and CDR2 is SYGVKD. The CDR3 totals 17 residues. V was pared by 8 bases and J by 0 bases, with 22 bases between. The DNA for the CDR3 is TGTGCCATCGGGACGGACAGTCAAATCATTATGAACACTGAAGCTTTCTTT. Translation: CAIGTDSQIIMNTEAFF.

This clonotype appeared many times. The chain is built from TRBV11-2 and TRBJ2-7; D is undetermined. Between the trimmed V and J ends, which lost 6 bases and 4 bases, there was a span of 19 bases. The CDR3 loop spans 15 amino acids. CDR1 is SGHAT and CDR2 is FQNNGV in the germline V gene. The CDR3 loop reads CASSLVTPGGYEQYF. For the CDR3, the DNA is TGTGCCAGCAGTCTTGTCACACCCGGTGGGTACGAGCAGTACTTC.

In this sample, this clonotype turned up a few times. The CDR3 nucleotides are TGCAGTGCTACCCCGGGACTAGCGCGGGCCATGCTGTATTTT. The encoded protein is CSATPGLARAMLYF. The J gene is TRBJ2-3, the V gene TRBV20-1; TRBD2 agrees at 10 bases. Germline trimming cut 4 bases from V and 14 bases from J; bases unmatched to any gene: 15. The germline CDR1 and CDR2 sequences are DFQATT and SNEGSKA (reference sequence). The CDR3 totals 14 residues.

This clonotype was seen a few times. CDR3 in DNA: TGTGCCACCAGCAGAGATCTATCCAGGGCTAGCGGGAGCGTGGGGGAGACCCAGTACTTC. This gives the protein CATSRDLSRASGSVGETQYF. V and J are TRBV15 and TRBJ2-5; the match to TRBD2 covers 10 bases. This CDR3 comprises 20 residues. Germline V gene lookup returns CDR1 LNHNV and CDR2 YYDKDF (reference sequence). V was pared by 0 bases and J by 5 bases, with 18 bases of the junction left unmatched.

The rearrangement joins TRBV27 to TRBJ2-3; D uncertain. This CDR3 region has 14 residues. Between the trimmed V and J ends, which lost 7 bases and 1 base, there was a span of 12 bases. The germline V gene has CDR1 MNHEY and CDR2 SMNVEV (reference sequence). CDR3 protein: CASTNTKRTDTQYF. CDR3 nucleotide sequence: TGTGCCAGCACGAACACAAAACGCACAGATACGCAGTATTTT.

This clonotype was recorded many times. This chain links TRBV5-8 with TRBJ1-2, with D hard to call. CDR3 length: 14 amino acids. Germline V gene lookup returns CDR1 SGHTS and CDR2 YDEGEE. V was shortened by 2 bases and J by 0 bases, with 8 bases between the two germline ends. In nucleotides, the CDR3 is TGTGCCAGCAGCTTAGTCAAAACTAACTATGGCTACACCTTC. Its translation: CASSLVKTNYGYTF.

The chain employs TRBV5-4 and TRBJ2-1, with TRBD2 matching over 14 bases. There are 16 residues in the CDR3. V gave up 0 bases and J gave up 10 bases; unmatched junction bases: 6. Germline-derived CDR1 and CDR2 are SGHNT and YYREEE (reference sequence). DNA for the CDR3: TGTGCCAGCAGCTTGGCGGGACTAGCGGGAGTAGAAGAGCAGTTCTTC. It codes for CASSLAGLAGVEEQFF.

This clonotype was detected ten times or more. V usage is TRBV19 and J usage is TRBJ2-3; TRBD2 is a possible D gene (5 bases). V was shortened by 3 bases and J by 2 bases, with 12 bases between the two germline ends. Per the germline V gene, CDR1 is LNHDA and CDR2 is SQIVND (reference sequence). The length of the CDR3 is 15 residues. This CDR3 reads CASSILGGLTDTQYF. The CDR3 region has the DNA TGTGCCAGTAGTATTCTCGGCGGACTCACAGATACGCAGTATTTT.

This clonotype was recorded many times. The gene calls are TRBV11-2 and TRBJ1-1; no definite D call. CDR3 size: 12 residues. V lost 5 bases and J 3 bases, leaving 7 bases between the germline ends. Per the germline V gene, CDR1 is SGHAT and CDR2 is FQNNGV. CDR3 in DNA: TGTGCCAGCAGCCAGATGTACACTGAAGCTTTCTTT. This sequence encodes CASSQMYTEAFF.

V and J are TRBV19 and TRBJ1-2; no reliable D call. CDR1 is LNHDA, CDR2 SQIVND, per germline (reference sequence). V lost 7 bases and J 5 bases, leaving 14 bases between the germline ends. The CDR3 runs 13 residues. The CDR3 DNA reads TGTGCCAGTAACCCGGACGGATGGTATGGCTACACCTTC. Its translation is CASNPDGWYGYTF. The whole variable domain, remainder taken from reference TRBV19 and TRBJ1-2, is DGGITQSPKYLFRKEGQNVTLSCEQNLNHDAMYWYRQDPGQGLRLIYYSQIVNDFQKGDIAEGYSVSREKKESFPLTVTSAQKNPTAFYLCASNPDGWYGYTFGSGTRLTVV.

CDR3 sequence reads: CASSISADTQYF. Written as DNA, the CDR3 is TGTGCCAGCAGCATCTCAGCAGATACGCAGTATTTT. The J gene is TRBJ2-3, the V gene TRBV28, with unresolved D. There are 12 residues in the CDR3. From germline, CDR1 is MDHEN and CDR2 SYDVKM. V shed 6 bases and J shed 4 bases, with 8 bases lying between them.

V is TRBV10-3 and J is TRBJ2-6, with TRBD1 identical over 7 bases. Germline V gene sequence: CDR1 ENHRY, CDR2 SYGVKD. The V and J ends lost 10 bases and 1 base, in that order; junction bases with no gene match: 13. This CDR3 contains 17 residues. CDR3 DNA: TGTGCCACCGACCCGGGACAGTCTAATTCTGGGGCCAACGTCCTGACTTTC. Its protein is CATDPGQSNSGANVLTF.